The 16 T cell receptor beta chains reported below all come from one sample, sequenced in a study of blood T cell repertoires in COVID-19. Sequenced by immunoSEQ multiplex PCR; TCRdb stores in-frame clones only, minus some. In the table there are some 96,000 clones, about 80% of which are singletons. Sequencing was performed on peripheral blood. The receptors originated from a man aged 70 or older with active or convalescent COVID-19.

This sequence joins TRBV7-9 and TRBJ2-2; TRBD1 matches at 10 bases. With 5 bases clipped from V and 6 bases from J, the junction kept 9 bases outside the gene matches. The CDR3 covers 16 residues. Germline V gene lookup returns CDR1 SEHNR and CDR2 FQNEAQ (reference sequence). In DNA, the CDR3 is TGTGCCAGCAGCCGACTCCGGGACAGGGGCCCCGGGGAGCTGTTTTTT. Its protein is CASSRLRDRGPGELFF.

The chain links TRBV29-1 to TRBJ2-3, with TRBD2 matching over 11 bases. V lost 6 bases, J lost 2 bases, and 1 base stayed unmatched. Germline assignment: CDR1 SQVTM and CDR2 ANQGSEA. The CDR3 contains 13 residues. The CDR3 region is CSVGLAVTDTQYF. CDR3 DNA sequence: TGCAGCGTGGGACTAGCGGTCACAGATACGCAGTATTTT.

The gene calls are TRBV20-1 and TRBJ1-1; D possibly corresponds to TRBD1 (5 bases). This CDR3 region has 13 residues. V was cut by 4 bases and J by 5 bases, with 14 bases left in between. Germline values: CDR1 DFQATT, CDR2 SNEGSKA (reference sequence). CDR3 region: CSANEMGRTEAFF. The DNA for the CDR3 is TGCAGTGCTAATGAAATGGGGCGGACTGAAGCTTTCTTT.

V gene TRBV6-5 combines with J gene TRBJ1-1; the match to TRBD1 covers 8 bases. This CDR3 has 14 residues. Germline V gene sequence: CDR1 MNHEY, CDR2 SVGAGI. J lost 4 bases, V lost 5 bases, and 6 bases had no gene match. The CDR3 sequence: CASSSRGLGTEAFF. The DNA for the CDR3 is TGTGCCAGCAGTAGCAGGGGGCTCGGCACTGAAGCTTTCTTT.

The CDR3 DNA reads as TGCGCCAGCAGCTTGGGACTAGCGGGATCCGGGGAGCTGTTTTTT. Its protein is CASSLGLAGSGELFF. The gene calls are TRBV5-1 and TRBJ2-2, with TRBD2 matching 11 bases. Germline assignment: CDR1 SGHRS and CDR2 YFSETQ. This CDR3 comprises 15 residues. V dropped 0 bases and J dropped 6; count of bases not matched to a gene: 1.

The chain couples TRBV28 to TRBJ2-7; 11 bases agree with TRBD1. The CDR3 is 16 amino acids. J lost 2 bases, V lost 1 base, and 4 bases had no gene match. The germline gives CDR1 MDHEN, CDR2 SYDVKM. Here the CDR3 reads CASSLLSGQGAYEQYF. CDR3 in DNA: TGTGCCAGCAGTTTATTGTCGGGACAGGGGGCCTACGAGCAGTACTTC. Using reference TRBV28 and TRBJ2-7 for the parts outside the CDR3, the full variable domain is DVKVTQSSRYLVKRTGEKVFLECVQDMDHENMFWYRQDPGLGLRLIYFSYDVKMKEKGDIPEGYSVSREKKERFSLILESASTNQTSMYLCASSLLSGQGAYEQYFGPGTRLTVT.

The rearrangement links TRBV15 to TRBJ2-7; 9 positions match TRBD2. Per the germline V gene, CDR1 is LNHNV and CDR2 is YYDKDF (reference sequence). Trimming cost V 5 bases and J 6 bases; bases outside gene matches: 11. This CDR3 has 15 residues. As DNA, the CDR3 is TGTGCCACCAGCGCAGGGGCTAGCGGGGTGGGCGAGCAGTACTTC. Protein sequence: CATSAGASGVGEQYF.

The chain is built from TRBV12-3 or TRBV12-4 and TRBJ2-1; D gene unclear. The CDR3 has 13 amino acids. Trimming left V 5 bases short and J 8 bases short, with 13 bases between. CDR3 nucleotide sequence: TGTGCCAGCAGTCCGGTCCCGGTAGATGAGCAGTTCTTC. This encodes CASSPVPVDEQFF.

This chain links TRBV5-4 with TRBJ2-7, with a tentative D call TRBD1 (5 bases). With 4 bases removed from V and 1 base from J, the gap between germline ends came to 12 bases. The germline V gene encodes CDR1 SGHNT and CDR2 YYREEE (reference sequence). CDR3 size: 14 residues. The CDR3 reads CASSVDSASYEQYF. DNA for the CDR3: TGTGCCAGCAGCGTTGACAGTGCTTCCTACGAGCAGTACTTC.

The chain links TRBV18 to TRBJ1-5; 7 bases match TRBD1. The CDR3 spans 13 residues. Germline V gene sequence: CDR1 KGHSH, CDR2 LQKENI. Losses at the gene ends were 5 bases for V and 7 bases for J; bases not matched to a gene: 5. CDR3 sequence (DNA): TGTGCCAGCTCATCCGGGACAGAGCAGCCCCAGCATTTT. It translates to CASSSGTEQPQHF. Based on the CDR3 plus reference TRBV18 and TRBJ1-5, the full variable domain is NAGVMQNPRHLVRRRGQEARLRCSPMKGHSHVYWYRQLPEEGLKFMVYLQKENIIDESGMPKERFSAEFPKEGPSILRIQQVVRGDSAAYFCASSSGTEQPQHFGDGTRLSIL.

The chain has TRBV5-1 and TRBJ2-1; 10 positions agree with TRBD2. The trim removed 0 bases at V and 0 bases at J, leaving 6 bases unmatched. Looked up from germline, CDR1 is SGHRS and CDR2 is YFSETQ. The CDR3 totals 18 residues. The CDR3 DNA is TGCGCCAGCAGCTTGGGGCTAGCGGGGGCCAGCTCCTACAATGAGCAGTTCTTC. It specifies CASSLGLAGASSYNEQFF. The complete variable domain, with remaining parts taken from reference TRBV5-1 and TRBJ2-1, reads KAGVTQTPRYLIKTRGQQVTLSCSPISGHRSVSWYQQTPGQGLQFLFEYFSETQRNKGNFPGRFSGRQFSNSRSEMNVSTLELGDSALYLCASSLGLAGASSYNEQFFGPGTRLTVL.

This clone was detected once. The V call is TRBV24-1, the J call TRBJ2-5; 9 nucleotides match TRBD1. The CDR3 length is 15 residues. Germline CDR1 is KGHDR and CDR2 is SFDVKD. The J segment lost 3 bases and the V segment lost 2 bases, leaving 3 bases of the junction unmatched. CDR3: CATSDWGDREETQYF. The DNA of the CDR3 is TGTGCCACCAGTGATTGGGGGGACAGGGAAGAGACCCAGTACTTC.

The count of this clone is one. The V and J genes are TRBV12-3 or TRBV12-4 and TRBJ2-7; no clear D gene. The length of the CDR3 is 12 residues. V lost 6 bases and J lost 3, with 9 bases in between. The CDR3 spells CASSLTNYEQYF. The CDR3 region has the DNA TGTGCCAGCAGCCTGACAAACTACGAGCAGTACTTC.

The chain couples TRBV5-1 to TRBJ2-1; no reliable D call. From germline, CDR1 is SGHRS and CDR2 YFSETQ. V lost 0 bases and J lost 11, with 15 bases in between. The CDR3 has 14 residues. In nucleotides, the CDR3 is TGCGCCAGCAGCTTGGCCGCAGTTGCCGCCCAGCAGTTCTTC. It encodes CASSLAAVAAQQFF.

This chain joins TRBV10-3 and TRBJ2-4; D ambiguous. Germline V lookup: CDR1 ENHRY, CDR2 SYGVKD. Trimming took off 3 bases at V and 0 bases at J, with 6 bases between the two ends. The CDR3 runs to 14 residues. CDR3 sequence: CAISDSGAKNIQYF. The CDR3 region has the DNA TGTGCCATCAGTGACTCGGGAGCCAAAAACATTCAGTACTTC.

The CDR3 nucleotides are TGTGCCAGCACCAGGGGACAGGGACCCTCTCGGATAGAGACCCAGTACTTC. It encodes CASTRGQGPSRIETQYF. This sequence joins TRBV5-8 and TRBJ2-5; 9 nucleotides align to TRBD1. The ends lost 6 bases at V and 4 bases at J; junction bases unmatched: 16. CDR1 and CDR2 (germline): SGHTS, YDEGEE. This CDR3 region has 17 residues.